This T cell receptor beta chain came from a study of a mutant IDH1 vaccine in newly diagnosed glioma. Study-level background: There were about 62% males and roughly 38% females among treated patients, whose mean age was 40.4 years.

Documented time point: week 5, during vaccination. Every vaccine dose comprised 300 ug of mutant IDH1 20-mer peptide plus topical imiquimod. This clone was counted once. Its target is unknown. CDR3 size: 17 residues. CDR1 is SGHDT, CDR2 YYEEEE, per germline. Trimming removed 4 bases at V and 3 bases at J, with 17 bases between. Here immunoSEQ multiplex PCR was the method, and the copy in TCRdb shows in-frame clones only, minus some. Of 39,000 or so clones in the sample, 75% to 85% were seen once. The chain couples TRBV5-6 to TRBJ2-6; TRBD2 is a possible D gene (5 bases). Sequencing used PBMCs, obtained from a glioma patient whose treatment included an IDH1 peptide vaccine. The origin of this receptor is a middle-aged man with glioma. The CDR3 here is CASSPSPRGHGANVLTF. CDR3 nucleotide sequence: TGTGCCAGCAGCCCCTCTCCGCGAGGGCATGGGGCCAACGTCCTGACTTTC.